This T cell receptor beta chain appears in the sequencing data of a study of blood T cell repertoires in COVID-19. For the study at large: COVID-19 samples, acute and convalescent, were from the United States, Italy and Spain. Sources were T cells, B-cell-depleted T cells, or PBMCs; the material itself was cDNA or gDNA.

The germline V gene encodes CDR1 SGDLS and CDR2 YYNGEE. Trimming shortened V by 0 bases and J by 5 bases, and 14 bases separated the two germline ends. The CDR3 has 15 amino acids. Source study methods: Estimated nucleated cell counts came from reference gene primer amplification. Libraries were prepared by immunoSEQ multiplex PCR; TCRdb keeps only in-frame clonotypes and omits some of them. For V, J and clone size, that table is used; D and trimming come from the DNA. The sample includes approximately 100,000 clones, roughly four fifths seen only once; the top ten take under 25%. The receptor comes from a man in his 70s with active or convalescent COVID-19. Sequences were obtained from peripheral blood. The chain is built from TRBV9 and TRBJ2-5, with a weak D call TRBD2 (5 bases). This chain's CDR3 is CASSVEPLGVETQYF. CDR3 coding DNA: TGTGCCAGCAGCGTAGAACCGCTCGGGGTGGAGACCCAGTACTTC.